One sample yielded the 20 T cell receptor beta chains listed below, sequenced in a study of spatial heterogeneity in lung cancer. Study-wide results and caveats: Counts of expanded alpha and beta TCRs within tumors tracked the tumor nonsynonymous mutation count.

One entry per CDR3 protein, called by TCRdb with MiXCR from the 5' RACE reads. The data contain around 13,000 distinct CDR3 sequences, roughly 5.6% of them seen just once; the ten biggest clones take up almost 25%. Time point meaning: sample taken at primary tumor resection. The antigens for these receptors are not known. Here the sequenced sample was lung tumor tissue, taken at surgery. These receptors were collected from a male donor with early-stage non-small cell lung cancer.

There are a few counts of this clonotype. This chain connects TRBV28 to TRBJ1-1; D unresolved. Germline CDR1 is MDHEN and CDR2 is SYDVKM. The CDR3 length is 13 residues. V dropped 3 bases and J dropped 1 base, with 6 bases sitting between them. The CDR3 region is CASSLGQNTEAFF. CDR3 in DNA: TGTGCCAGCAGTTTGGGCCAGAACACTGAAGCTTTCTTT.

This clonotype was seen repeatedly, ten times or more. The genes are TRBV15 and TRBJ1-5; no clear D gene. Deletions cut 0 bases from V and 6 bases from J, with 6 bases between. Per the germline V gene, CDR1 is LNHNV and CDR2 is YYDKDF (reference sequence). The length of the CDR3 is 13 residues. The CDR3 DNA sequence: TGTGCCACCAGCAGAGATAACGGTCAGCCCCAGCATTTT. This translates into CATSRDNGQPQHF.

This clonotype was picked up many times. CDR3 in amino acids: CASSYGSSYNEQFF. The CDR3 region has the DNA TGTGCCAGCAGCTATGGGAGCTCCTACAATGAGCAGTTCTTC. The chain carries TRBV11-1 and TRBJ2-1; weak D call: TRBD2 (5 bases). Trimming removed 4 bases at V and 0 bases at J, with 7 bases between. The CDR3 length is 14 residues. Per the germline V gene, CDR1 is SGHAT and CDR2 is FQDESV (reference sequence). The full variable domain, completed using reference TRBV11-1 and TRBJ2-1, is EAEVAQSPRYKITEKSQAVAFWCDPISGHATLYWYRQILGQGPELLVQFQDESVVDDSQLPKDRFSAERLKGVDSTLKIQPAELGDSAMYLCASSYGSSYNEQFFGPGTRLTVL.

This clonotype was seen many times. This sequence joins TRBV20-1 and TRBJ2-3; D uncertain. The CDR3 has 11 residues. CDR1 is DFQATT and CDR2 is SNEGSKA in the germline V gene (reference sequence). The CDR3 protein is CGLVGTDTQYF. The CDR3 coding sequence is TGCGGCCTAGTGGGCACAGATACGCAGTATTTT.

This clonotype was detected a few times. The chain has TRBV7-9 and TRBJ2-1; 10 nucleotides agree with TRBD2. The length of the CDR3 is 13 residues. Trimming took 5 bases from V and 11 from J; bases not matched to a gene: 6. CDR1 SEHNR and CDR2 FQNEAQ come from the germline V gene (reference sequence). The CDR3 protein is CASSADSGGKQFF. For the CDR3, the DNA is TGTGCCAGCAGCGCCGATAGCGGGGGGAAGCAGTTCTTC.

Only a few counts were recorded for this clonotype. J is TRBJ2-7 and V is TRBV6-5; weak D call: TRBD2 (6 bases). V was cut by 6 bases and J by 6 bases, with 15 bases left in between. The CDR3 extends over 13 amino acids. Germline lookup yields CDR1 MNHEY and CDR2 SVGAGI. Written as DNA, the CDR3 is TGTGCCAGCAGCCTCCCGGGACTTTCCGAGCAGTACTTC. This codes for CASSLPGLSEQYF.

The CDR3 nucleotides are TGTGCCAGCAGCTTCGGACTAGTTGGCGATGAGCAGTTCTTC. Amino acid sequence: CASSFGLVGDEQFF. The rearrangement links TRBV11-3 to TRBJ2-1, with 7 bases that match TRBD2. CDR3 length: 14 amino acids. V shed 3 bases, J shed 8 bases, and the junction held 7 bases outside the gene matches. CDR1 and CDR2 from the germline V gene are SGHNT and YENEEA.

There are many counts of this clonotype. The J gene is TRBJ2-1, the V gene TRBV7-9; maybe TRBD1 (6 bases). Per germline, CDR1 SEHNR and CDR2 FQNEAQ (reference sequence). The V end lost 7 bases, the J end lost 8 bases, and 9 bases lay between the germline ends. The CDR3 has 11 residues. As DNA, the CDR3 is TGTGCCAGCACAGGGGTGGATGAGCAGTTCTTC. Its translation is CASTGVDEQFF.

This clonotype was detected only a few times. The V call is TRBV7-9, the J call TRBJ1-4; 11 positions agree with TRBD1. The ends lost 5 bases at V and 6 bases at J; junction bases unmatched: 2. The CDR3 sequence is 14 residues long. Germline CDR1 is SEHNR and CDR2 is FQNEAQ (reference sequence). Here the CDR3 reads CASSPGQGDEKLFF. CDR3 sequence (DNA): TGTGCCAGCAGCCCGGGACAGGGGGATGAAAAACTGTTTTTT.

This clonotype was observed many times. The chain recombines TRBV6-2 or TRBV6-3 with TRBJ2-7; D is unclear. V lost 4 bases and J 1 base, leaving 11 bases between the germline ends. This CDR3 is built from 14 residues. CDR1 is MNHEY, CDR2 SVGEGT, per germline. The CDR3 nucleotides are TGTGCCAGCAGTTCACCCGCCCTATCCTACGAGCAGTACTTC. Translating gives CASSSPALSYEQYF.

The CDR3: CASSESPRDVWGYTF. The CDR3 bases are TGCGCCAGCAGTGAGTCCCCCCGGGACGTTTGGGGCTACACCTTC. The V and J genes are TRBV10-2 and TRBJ1-2, with TRBD1 as a possible D gene (5 bases). Deletions cut 0 bases from V and 8 bases from J, with 16 bases between. This CDR3 has 15 amino acids. Germline lookup yields CDR1 WSHSY and CDR2 SAAADI.

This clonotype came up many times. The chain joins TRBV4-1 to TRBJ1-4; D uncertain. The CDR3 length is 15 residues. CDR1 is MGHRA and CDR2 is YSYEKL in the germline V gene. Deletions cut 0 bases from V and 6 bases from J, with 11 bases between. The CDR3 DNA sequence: TGCGCCAGCAGCCAAGACTCGGGAGCGTATGAAAAACTGTTTTTT. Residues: CASSQDSGAYEKLFF.

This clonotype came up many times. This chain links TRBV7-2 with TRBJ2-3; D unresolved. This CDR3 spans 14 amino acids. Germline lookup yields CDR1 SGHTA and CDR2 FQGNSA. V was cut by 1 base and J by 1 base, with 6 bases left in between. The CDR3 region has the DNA TGTGCCAGCAGCTTAGAAAAGGGCACAGATACGCAGTATTTT. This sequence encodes CASSLEKGTDTQYF. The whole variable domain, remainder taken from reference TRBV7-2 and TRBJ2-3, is GAGVSQSPSNKVTEKGKDVELRCDPISGHTALYWYRQSLGQGLEFLIYFQGNSAPDKSGLPSDRFSAERTGGSVSTLTIQRTQQEDSAVYLCASSLEKGTDTQYFGPGTRLTVL.

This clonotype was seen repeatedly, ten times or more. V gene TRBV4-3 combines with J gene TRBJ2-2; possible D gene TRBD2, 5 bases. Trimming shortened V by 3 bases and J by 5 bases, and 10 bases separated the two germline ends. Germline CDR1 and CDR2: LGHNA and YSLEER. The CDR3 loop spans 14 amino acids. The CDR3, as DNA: TGCGCCAGCAGCCAGACCGGGAAGACCGGGGAGCTGTTTTTT. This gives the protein CASSQTGKTGELFF.

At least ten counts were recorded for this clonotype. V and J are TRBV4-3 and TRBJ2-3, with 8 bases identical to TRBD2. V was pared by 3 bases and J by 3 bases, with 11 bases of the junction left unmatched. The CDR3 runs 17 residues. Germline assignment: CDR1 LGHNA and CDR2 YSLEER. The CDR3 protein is CASSQGSGVVGTDTQYF. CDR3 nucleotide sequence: TGCGCCAGCAGCCAGGGTAGCGGGGTCGTCGGGACAGATACGCAGTATTTT.

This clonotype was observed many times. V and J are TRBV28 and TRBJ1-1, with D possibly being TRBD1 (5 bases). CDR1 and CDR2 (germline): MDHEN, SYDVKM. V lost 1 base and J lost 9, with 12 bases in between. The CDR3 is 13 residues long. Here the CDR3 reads CASSLSIRAKAFF. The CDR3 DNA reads TGTGCCAGCAGTTTATCAATCAGGGCTAAAGCTTTCTTT.

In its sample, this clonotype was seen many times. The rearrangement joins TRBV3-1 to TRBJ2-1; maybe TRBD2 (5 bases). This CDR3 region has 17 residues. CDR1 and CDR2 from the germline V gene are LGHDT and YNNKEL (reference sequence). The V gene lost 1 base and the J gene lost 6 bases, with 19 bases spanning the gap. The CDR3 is CASSQGELFRVGNEQFF. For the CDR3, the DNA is TGTGCCAGCAGCCAAGGGGAGCTTTTCAGAGTTGGCAATGAGCAGTTCTTC.

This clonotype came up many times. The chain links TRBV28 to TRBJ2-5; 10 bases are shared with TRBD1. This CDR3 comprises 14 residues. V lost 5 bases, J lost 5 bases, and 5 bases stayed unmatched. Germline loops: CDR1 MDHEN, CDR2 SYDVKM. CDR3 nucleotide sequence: TGTGCCAGCAGTGTTCCGGACAGGGGGGAGACCCAGTACTTC. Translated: CASSVPDRGETQYF.

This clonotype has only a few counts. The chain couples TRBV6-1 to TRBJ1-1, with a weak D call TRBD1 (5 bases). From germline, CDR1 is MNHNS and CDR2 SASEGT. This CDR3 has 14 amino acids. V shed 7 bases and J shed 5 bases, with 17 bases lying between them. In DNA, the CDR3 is TGTGCCAGCACCCGGAGTCAGGGAGGAACTGAAGCTTTCTTT. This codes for CASTRSQGGTEAFF.

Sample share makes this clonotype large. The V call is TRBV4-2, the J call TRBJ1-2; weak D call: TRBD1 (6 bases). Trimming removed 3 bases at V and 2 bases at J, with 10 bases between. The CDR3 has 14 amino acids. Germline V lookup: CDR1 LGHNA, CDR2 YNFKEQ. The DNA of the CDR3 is TGTGCCAGCAGCCAGGAGGACAGAAACTATGGCTACACCTTC. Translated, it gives CASSQEDRNYGYTF.